The entry below describes one T cell receptor (beta chain). This entry belongs to a study of T cell responses to AZD1222 COVID-19 vaccine. Measured with immunoSEQ multiplex PCR; TCRdb has only the in-frame clones, and not every one. The sample includes 60,000 to 75,000 clones, around 90% of them seen just once. This TCR was recovered from an adult in good health. This sample comprised peripheral blood, obtained on day 0 of AZD1222 vaccination.

The CDR3 is CAWSVWENTEAFF. The CDR3 region has the DNA TGTGCCTGGAGTGTATGGGAGAACACTGAAGCTTTCTTT. The chain couples TRBV30 to TRBJ1-1; D is uncertain. The CDR3 sequence is 13 residues long. V lost 0 bases and J lost 1, with 6 bases in between. The V gene's germline CDR1 is GTSNPN and CDR2 SVGIG (reference sequence).